The entry below gives a single T cell receptor beta chain sequence along with its context. The clone's antigen remains unknown. There are no base qualities to consult, and no much larger clone falls within one base. Naive and memory CD4+ T cells were separated from cryopreserved PBMCs through CD4 enrichment, which was followed by EasySep naive CD4+ T cell enrichment. Sorted naive or memory CD4+ T cells (approximately 9.8 x 10^4) were cultured 1:1 with T cell-depleted PBMCs and CEF peptides for more than eight days. In general, triplicate replicate wells were used for every peptide culture condition. PBMCs were isolated from leukapheresis product or whole blood by Ficoll-Paque PLUS gradient centrifugation. The PBMCs went either fresh into the expansion assay or into cryopreservation at -140 degrees C. The QIAamp Micro DNA Kit was used to extract genomic DNA from the CD4+ T cells. The data derive from a study of CD4 T cells in relation to SARS-CoV-2 and coronaviruses (dated by TCRdb to about 2021). About the study as a whole: In the ViraFEST assay, PBMCs were cultured with antigen for around nine days, after which TCR beta CDR3s were sequenced to identify antigen-specific clonal expansions. A different TCR-beta assay, based on Illumina, was used to sequence expansion assays from other donors in the study. The Adaptive Biotechnologies TCR-sequencing kit was used to sequence samples from a few pre-COVID donors and the naive versus memory experiments, whereas other data were Illumina-based. At the level of individual TCR clonotypes, the study measured memory CD4+ T cell crossreactivity between SARS-CoV-2 spike protein and common cold coronavirus spike proteins. A median age of around 38 years, with a range of about 21 to 72 years, was recorded for the full convalescent cohort of around 12 patients. Patient-derived lymphoblastoid cell lines were used to map the HLA restriction of shared crossreactive spike epitopes. Among the roughly 12 convalescent patients, 8 males and 4 females were included, and two of the subjects were Hispanic. Points the paper makes about the study in general: Roughly 67% of donors had memory CD4+ clonotypes that crossrecognized SARS-CoV-2 and at least one common cold coronavirus spike. Crossreactive clones showed significantly weaker SARS-CoV-2-driven expansion than monoreactive clones, consistent with antigenic imprinting. Small numbers of patients and of tested TCRs limited the study. Since the crossreactivity analysis centred on spike protein, crossreactivity against other viral proteins was not assessed. Naive versus memory sequencing indicated the assay detects memory recall responses rather than primary responses primed during culture. Pre-pandemic and post-infection samples were not both contributed by any donor, so tracing of the source of pre-existing responses was limited.

CEF-cultured naive and memory CD4+ T cell DNA received survey-level immunoSEQ TCR-beta sequencing. In the source study's methods: During preprocessing, nonproductive sequences were removed, as were CDR3s that did not start with C, did not end with F or W, or were shorter than 7 amino acids. Antigen-specific clonotypes were called with the MANAFEST web app, based on expansion relative to reference and other culture wells. A clone was considered positive if the clone showed significant expansion compared with the reference culture in 2 of 3 replicate wells at an FDR below 0.05. Positive clones also required significant expansion versus all other tandem wells and an odds ratio above 5. Cultured and uncultured naive and memory CD4+ repertoires were searched for previously identified spike- and CEF-reactive CDR3s. CDR3 homology was measured as pairwise Levenshtein distance, computed with the stringdist R package after trimming three terminal residues from each end. The source is immuneACCESS, and TCRdb retained only in-frame sequences with V and J called. Part of the clones is not carried over; for the studies checked, unresolved V genes explain less than half of this, and the remainder is unexplained. D and trimming come from the DNA, and the V and J calls and clone size come from that table. In this sample the table shows about 38,000 clones, about three quarters of which occur a single time. Just over 20% of the sample is taken by the ten largest.

The source material was memory CD4+ T cells from PBMCs, cultured in vitro. The label giving this sample's cell subset or site can be read as: memory (non-naive) CD4+ T cells. This clonotype was sampled from an adult with COVID-19.

The CDR3: CASSLYPISAGVPTDTQYF. The DNA sequence is given as TGTGCCAGCAGCTTATACCCTATATCGGCGGGAGTCCCCACAGATACGCAGTATTTT. Here the chain combines TRBV7-3 and TRBJ2-3; TRBD2 agrees with 7 junctional bases. CDR1 SGHTA and CDR2 FQGTGA were looked up in the germline V gene. Here V drops 2 bases and J drops 2 bases, and the junction holds 16 bases not matched to any gene. The CDR3 runs 19 residues from the cysteine to the phenylalanine. The entry retains the CDR3 DNA only, 57 bases that are in frame from base 1. With all but the CDR3 taken from the reference TRBV7-3 and TRBJ2-3 genes, the full variable domain is: GAGVSQTPSNKVTEKGKYVELRCDPISGHTALYWYRQSLGQGPEFLIYFQGTGAADDSGLPNDRFFAVRPEGSVSTLKIQRTERGDSAVYLCASSLYPISAGVPTDTQYFGPGTRLTVL.